This T cell receptor (beta chain) came from a study of blood T cell repertoires in COVID-19. Study details: Samples came from the United States, Italy and Spain, spanning acute and convalescent COVID-19. T cells, B-cell-depleted T cells, or PBMCs provided the cDNA or gDNA that served as material.

Germline loops: CDR1 LGHDT, CDR2 YNNKEL (reference sequence). This CDR3 contains 14 residues. The ends lost 3 bases at V and 8 bases at J; junction bases unmatched: 7. As originally analysed: For nucleated cells, counts were estimated from reference gene primer amplification. The protocol was immunoSEQ multiplex PCR, while the TCRdb copy is restricted to in-frame clones and leaves out a portion. The V and J calls and clone size come from that table; D and trimming were worked out from the DNA. This table has 200,000 to 250,000 clones, 85% to 90% appearing once. This clone was detected once. Sample: peripheral blood. This receptor was obtained from a woman aged 50 to 60 with COVID-19, enrolled during active disease. The chain uses TRBV3-1 (or the pseudogene TRBV3-2) and TRBJ1-2, with 9 bases aligning to TRBD1. CDR3 in amino acids: CASSHVQGARGYTF. CDR3 DNA: TGTGCCAGCAGCCATGTACAGGGGGCTCGGGGCTACACCTTC.